The T cell receptor beta chain under discussion was sequenced for a study of OX40 agonist ivuxolimab in advanced cancers. Study summary: Dose-escalation patients had hepatocellular carcinoma, melanoma, renal cell or head and neck cancer. People who had prior anti-PD-1, anti-PD-L1 or anti-CTLA-4 therapy could take part, and roughly 40% had some. The study reported partial responses in three patients: one hepatocellular carcinoma, two cutaneous melanoma.

Sequencing used immunoSEQ multiplex PCR; TCRdb keeps in-frame clones, though not all of them. Among about 90,000 clones listed, more than 80% were seen once. V gave up 6 bases and J gave up 8 bases, with 13 bases separating them. Germline CDR1 KGHSH, CDR2 LQKENI. The CDR3 runs to 12 residues. About this clone itself: No antigen is known for it.

Whole-study results and caveats: Antigen specificity of clonally expanded peripheral T cells was not established.

The source is an adult with an advanced solid tumor such as melanoma, head and neck, liver or kidney cancer. V is TRBV18 and J is TRBJ1-1; D is unresolved. The sequencing used CD4+ or CD8+ T cells sorted from blood, collected in a trial of the OX40 agonist ivuxolimab. The CDR3 DNA sequence: TGTGCCAGCTCCTGGGCTCCCCCCGAAGCTTTCTTT. The encoded protein is CASSWAPPEAFF.